The 9 T cell receptor beta chains below were found in one sample sequenced in a study of T cell responses to AZD1222 COVID-19 vaccine. Produced via immunoSEQ multiplex PCR; TCRdb's table is partial and in-frame only. Among tens of thousands of clones listed, around 92% were seen once. The sample in question was peripheral blood, obtained on day 0 of MenACWY control vaccination. The receptors were sampled from an adult in good health.

V is TRBV4-2 and J is TRBJ2-5; TRBD2 agrees at 12 bases. The germline V gene has CDR1 LGHNA and CDR2 YNFKEQ. The CDR3 has 16 residues. With 0 bases clipped from V and 5 bases from J, the junction kept 4 bases outside the gene matches. CDR3 sequence (DNA): TGTGCCAGCAGCCAAGACCATACTAGCGGGGGGGAGACCCAGTACTTC. It codes for CASSQDHTSGGETQYF.

This clone was counted once. The V gene is TRBV5-1, the J gene TRBJ2-1, with D possibly being TRBD1 or TRBD2 (5 bases each). Germline V gene lookup returns CDR1 SGHRS and CDR2 YFSETQ. The CDR3 is made up of 14 amino acids. The V end lost 4 bases, the J end lost 3 bases, and 11 bases lay between the germline ends. The CDR3 DNA is TGCGCCAGCAGCGGGGCTACTAGCTACAATGAGCAGTTCTTC. It specifies CASSGATSYNEQFF.

The rearrangement links TRBV5-1 to TRBJ1-1, with D uncertain. V dropped 4 bases and J dropped 3 bases, with 10 bases sitting between them. The germline gives CDR1 SGHRS, CDR2 YFSETQ. The CDR3 is 13 residues long. In DNA, the CDR3 is TGCGCCAGCAGCCCAATGGGAGACACTGAAGCTTTCTTT. It encodes CASSPMGDTEAFF.

The genes are TRBV23-1 and TRBJ1-2, with 7 bases fitting TRBD1. TRBV23-1 is reported as an ORF; its role is uncertain. CDR3 length: 14 amino acids. V lost 0 bases, J lost 8 bases, and 6 bases stayed unmatched. The DNA for the CDR3 is TGCGCCAGCAGTCAATCAACAGGGGCGCGAGGCTACACCTTC. This codes for CASSQSTGARGYTF.

The chain is built from TRBV9 and TRBJ1-5, with TRBD1 as a possible D gene (5 bases). The CDR3 runs to 13 residues. The germline V gene has CDR1 SGDLS and CDR2 YYNGEE. With 5 bases removed from V and 1 base from J, the gap between germline ends came to 7 bases. CDR3 in DNA: TGTGCCAGCAGGGGACCCAGCAATCAGCCCCAGCATTTT. Protein product: CASRGPSNQPQHF.

This clone appeared a single time. The V and J genes are TRBV5-1 and TRBJ2-6, with D unclear. This CDR3 has 16 amino acids. Germline values: CDR1 SGHRS, CDR2 YFSETQ. Trimming shortened V by 0 bases and J by 1 base, and 8 bases separated the two germline ends. The CDR3 sequence is CASSLAGESGANVLTF. The CDR3, as DNA: TGCGCCAGCAGCTTGGCCGGCGAGTCTGGGGCCAACGTCCTGACTTTC. The entire variable domain, with the rest obtained from reference TRBV5-1 and TRBJ2-6, is as follows: KAGVTQTPRYLIKTRGQQVTLSCSPISGHRSVSWYQQTPGQGLQFLFEYFSETQRNKGNFPGRFSGRQFSNSRSEMNVSTLELGDSALYLCASSLAGESGANVLTFGAGSRLTVL.

The chain recombines TRBV28 with TRBJ2-1; D is tentatively TRBD1 or TRBD2 (5 bases each). CDR3 length equals 15 residues. Germline lookup yields CDR1 MDHEN and CDR2 SYDVKM. The V gene lost 2 bases and the J gene lost 8 bases, with 16 bases spanning the gap. The CDR3 nucleotides are TGTGCCAGCAGTTTAGGGCAGGGAGCAAACGATGAGCAGTTCTTC. Amino acid sequence: CASSLGQGANDEQFF.

On this clone itself: The sample carries other DNA sequences with the same CDR3. The chain uses TRBV27 and TRBJ1-1; 8 bases line up with TRBD1. The germline gives CDR1 MNHEY, CDR2 SMNVEV (reference sequence). Germline trimming cut 2 bases from V and 1 base from J; bases unmatched to any gene: 0. This CDR3 comprises 14 residues. The CDR3 sequence: CASSLGQGNTEAFF. The DNA for the CDR3 is TGTGCCAGCAGTTTAGGACAGGGGAACACTGAAGCTTTCTTT.

This clone was counted only a few times. The chain uses TRBV30 and TRBJ2-2, with TRBD1 matching 11 bases. The junction had 5 bases not matched to a gene; V was cut back by 5 bases and J by 3 bases. The CDR3 contains 15 residues. Germline V lookup: CDR1 GTSNPN, CDR2 SVGIG (reference sequence). The CDR3 protein is CAWATGQGDTGELFF. CDR3 nucleotides: TGTGCCTGGGCAACGGGACAGGGGGACACCGGGGAGCTGTTTTTT.